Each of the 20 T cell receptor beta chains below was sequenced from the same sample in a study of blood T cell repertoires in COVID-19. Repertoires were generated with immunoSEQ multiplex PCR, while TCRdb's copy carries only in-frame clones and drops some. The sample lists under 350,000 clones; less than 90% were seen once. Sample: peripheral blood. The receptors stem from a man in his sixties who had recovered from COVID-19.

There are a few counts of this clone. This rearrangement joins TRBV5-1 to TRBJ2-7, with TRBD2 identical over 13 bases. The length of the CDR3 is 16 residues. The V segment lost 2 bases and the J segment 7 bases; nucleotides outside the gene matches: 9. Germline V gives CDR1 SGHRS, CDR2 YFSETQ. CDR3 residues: CASSLTSGRAVLEQYF. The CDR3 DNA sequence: TGCGCCAGCAGCTTAACTAGCGGGAGGGCCGTTCTGGAGCAGTACTTC. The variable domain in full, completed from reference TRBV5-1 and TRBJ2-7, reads KAGVTQTPRYLIKTRGQQVTLSCSPISGHRSVSWYQQTPGQGLQFLFEYFSETQRNKGNFPGRFSGRQFSNSRSEMNVSTLELGDSALYLCASSLTSGRAVLEQYFGPGTRLTVT.

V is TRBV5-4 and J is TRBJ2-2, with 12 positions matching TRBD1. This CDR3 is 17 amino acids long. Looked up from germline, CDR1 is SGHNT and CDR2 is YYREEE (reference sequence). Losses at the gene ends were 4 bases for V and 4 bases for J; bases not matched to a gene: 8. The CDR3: CASSQAGQGAITGELFF. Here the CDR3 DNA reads TGTGCCAGCAGCCAGGCGGGACAGGGGGCGATCACCGGGGAGCTGTTTTTT.

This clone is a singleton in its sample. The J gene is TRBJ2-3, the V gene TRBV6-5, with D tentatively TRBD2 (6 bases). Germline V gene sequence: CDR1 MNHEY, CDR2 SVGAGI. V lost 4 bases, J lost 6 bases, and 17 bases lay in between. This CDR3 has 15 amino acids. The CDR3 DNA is TGTGCCAGCAGTTCGACTAGACTGAGCATGGATACGCAGTATTTT. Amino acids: CASSSTRLSMDTQYF.

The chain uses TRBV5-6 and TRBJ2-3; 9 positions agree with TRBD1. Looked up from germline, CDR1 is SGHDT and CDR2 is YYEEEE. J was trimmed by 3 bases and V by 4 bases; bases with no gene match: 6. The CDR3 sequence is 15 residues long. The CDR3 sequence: CASSPGTGWTDTQYF. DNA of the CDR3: TGTGCCAGCAGCCCGGGGACAGGGTGGACAGATACGCAGTATTTT.

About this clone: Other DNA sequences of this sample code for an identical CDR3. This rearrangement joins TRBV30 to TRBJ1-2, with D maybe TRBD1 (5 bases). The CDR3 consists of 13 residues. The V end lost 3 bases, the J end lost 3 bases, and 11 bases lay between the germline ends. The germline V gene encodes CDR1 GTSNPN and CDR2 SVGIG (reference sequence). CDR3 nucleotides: TGTGCCTGGAGCGGTACAGGAGACTATGGCTACACCTTC. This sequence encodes CAWSGTGDYGYTF.

The CDR3 reads CASSYSIAGLSYEQYF. CDR3 bases: TGTGCCAGCAGTTACTCGATAGCGGGTCTTTCCTACGAGCAGTACTTC. The chain combines TRBV6-5 with TRBJ2-7, with 7 bases aligning to TRBD2. With 0 bases clipped from V and 1 base from J, the junction kept 6 bases outside the gene matches. The CDR3 loop spans 16 amino acids. Germline loops: CDR1 MNHEY, CDR2 SVGAGI.

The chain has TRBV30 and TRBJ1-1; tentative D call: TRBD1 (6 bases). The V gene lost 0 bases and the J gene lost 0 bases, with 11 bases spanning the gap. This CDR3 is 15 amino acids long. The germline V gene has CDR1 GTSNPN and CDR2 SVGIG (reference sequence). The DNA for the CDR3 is TGTGCCTGGAGTGTACGGGGGGCGGTGAACACTGAAGCTTTCTTT. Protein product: CAWSVRGAVNTEAFF.

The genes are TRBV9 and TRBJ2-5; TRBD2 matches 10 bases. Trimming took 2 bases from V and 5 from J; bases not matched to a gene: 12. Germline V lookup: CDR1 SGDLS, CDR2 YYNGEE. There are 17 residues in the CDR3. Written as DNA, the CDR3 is TGTGCCAGCAGCGTTGATCCCCTAGCGGGAGTTGTCGAGACCCAGTACTTC. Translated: CASSVDPLAGVVETQYF.

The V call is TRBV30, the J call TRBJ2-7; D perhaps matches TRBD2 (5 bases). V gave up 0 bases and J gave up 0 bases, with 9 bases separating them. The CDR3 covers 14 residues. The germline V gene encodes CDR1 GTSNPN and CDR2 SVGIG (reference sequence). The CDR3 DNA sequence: TGTGCCTGGAGTGTCGGGGTGAGCTCCTACGAGCAGTACTTC. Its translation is CAWSVGVSSYEQYF.

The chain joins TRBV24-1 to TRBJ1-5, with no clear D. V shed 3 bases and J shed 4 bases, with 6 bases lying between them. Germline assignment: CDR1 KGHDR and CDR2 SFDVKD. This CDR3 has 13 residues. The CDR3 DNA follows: TGTGCCACCAGTGATCGGTTAAATCAGCCCCAGCATTTT. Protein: CATSDRLNQPQHF.

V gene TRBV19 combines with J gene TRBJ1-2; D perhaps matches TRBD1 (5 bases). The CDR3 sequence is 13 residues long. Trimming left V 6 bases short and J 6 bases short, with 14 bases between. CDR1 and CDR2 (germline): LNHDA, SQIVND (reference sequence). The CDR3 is CASSQSTVDGYTF. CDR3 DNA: TGTGCCAGTAGCCAGTCGACAGTAGATGGCTACACCTTC.

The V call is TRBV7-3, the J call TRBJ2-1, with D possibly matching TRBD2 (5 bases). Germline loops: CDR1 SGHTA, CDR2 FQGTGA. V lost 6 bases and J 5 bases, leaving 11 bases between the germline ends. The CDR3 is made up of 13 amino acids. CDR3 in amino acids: CASSLLSDNEQFF. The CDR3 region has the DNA TGTGCCAGCAGTCTTCTTAGCGACAATGAGCAGTTCTTC.

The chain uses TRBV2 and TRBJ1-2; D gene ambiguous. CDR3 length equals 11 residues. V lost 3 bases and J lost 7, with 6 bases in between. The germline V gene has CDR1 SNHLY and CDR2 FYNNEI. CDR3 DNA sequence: TGTGCCAGCAGTGACCACAGTGGCTACACCTTC. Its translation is CASSDHSGYTF.

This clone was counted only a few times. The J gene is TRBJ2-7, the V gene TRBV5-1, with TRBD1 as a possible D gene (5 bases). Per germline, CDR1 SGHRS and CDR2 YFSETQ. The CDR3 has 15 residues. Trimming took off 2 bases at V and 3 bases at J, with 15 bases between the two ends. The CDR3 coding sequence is TGCGCCAGCAGCTTAGTTTCAGGGATTAACTACGAGCAGTACTTC. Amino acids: CASSLVSGINYEQYF.

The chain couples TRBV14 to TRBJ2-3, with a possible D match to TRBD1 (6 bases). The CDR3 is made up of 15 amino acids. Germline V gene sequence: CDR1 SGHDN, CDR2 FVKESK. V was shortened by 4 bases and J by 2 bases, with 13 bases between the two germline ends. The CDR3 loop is CASSPGTSFTDTQYF. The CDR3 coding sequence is TGTGCCAGCAGCCCCGGGACAAGTTTCACAGATACGCAGTATTTT.

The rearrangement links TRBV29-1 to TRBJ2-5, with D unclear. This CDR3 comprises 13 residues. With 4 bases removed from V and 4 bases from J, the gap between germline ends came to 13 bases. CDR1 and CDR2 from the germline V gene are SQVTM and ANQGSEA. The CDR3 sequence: CSVAVAVGETQYF. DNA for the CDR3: TGCAGCGTTGCTGTAGCAGTCGGAGAGACCCAGTACTTC.

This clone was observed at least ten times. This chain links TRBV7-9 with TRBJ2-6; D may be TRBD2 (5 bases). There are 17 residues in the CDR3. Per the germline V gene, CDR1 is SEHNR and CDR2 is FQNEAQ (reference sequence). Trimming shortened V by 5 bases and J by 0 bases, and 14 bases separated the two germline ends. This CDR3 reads CASSHIRGGSGANVLTF. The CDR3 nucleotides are TGTGCCAGCAGCCACATCCGGGGTGGCTCTGGGGCCAACGTCCTGACTTTC.

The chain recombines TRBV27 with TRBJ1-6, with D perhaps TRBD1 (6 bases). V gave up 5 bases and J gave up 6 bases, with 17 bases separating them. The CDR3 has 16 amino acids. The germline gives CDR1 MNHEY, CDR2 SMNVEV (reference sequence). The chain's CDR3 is CASSPRAGAVNSPLHF. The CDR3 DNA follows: TGTGCCAGCAGTCCCCGGGCGGGGGCGGTTAATTCACCCCTCCACTTT.

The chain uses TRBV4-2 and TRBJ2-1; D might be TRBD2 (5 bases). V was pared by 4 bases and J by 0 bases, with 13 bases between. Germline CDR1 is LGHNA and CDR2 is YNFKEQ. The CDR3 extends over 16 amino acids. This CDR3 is CASSPSHSDSYNEQFF. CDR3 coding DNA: TGTGCCAGCAGCCCGTCCCATAGCGACTCCTACAATGAGCAGTTCTTC.

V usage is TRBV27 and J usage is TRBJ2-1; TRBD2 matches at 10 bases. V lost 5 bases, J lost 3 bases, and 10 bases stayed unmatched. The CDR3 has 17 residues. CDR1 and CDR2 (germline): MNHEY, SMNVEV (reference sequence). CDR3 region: CASSPTSGTSDYNEQFF. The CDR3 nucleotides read TGTGCCAGCAGTCCCACTTCCGGGACTAGCGACTACAATGAGCAGTTCTTC.